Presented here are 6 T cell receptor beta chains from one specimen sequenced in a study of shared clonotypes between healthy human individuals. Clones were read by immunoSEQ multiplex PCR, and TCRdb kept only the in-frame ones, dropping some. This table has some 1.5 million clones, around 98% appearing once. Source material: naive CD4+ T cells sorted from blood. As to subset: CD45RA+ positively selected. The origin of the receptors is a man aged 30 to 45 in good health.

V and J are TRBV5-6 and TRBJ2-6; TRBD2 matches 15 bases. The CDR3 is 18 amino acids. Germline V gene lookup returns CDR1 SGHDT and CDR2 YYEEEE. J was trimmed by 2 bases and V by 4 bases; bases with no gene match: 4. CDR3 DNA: TGTGCCAGCAGCAGGACTAGCGGGAGGGACACTGGGGCCAACGTCCTGACTTTC. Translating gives CASSRTSGRDTGANVLTF.

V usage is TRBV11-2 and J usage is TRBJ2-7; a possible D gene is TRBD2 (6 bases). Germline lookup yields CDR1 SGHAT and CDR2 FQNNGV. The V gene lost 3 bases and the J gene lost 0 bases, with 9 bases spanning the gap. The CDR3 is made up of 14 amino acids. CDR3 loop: CASSFGTHSYEQYF. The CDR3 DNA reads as TGTGCCAGCAGCTTTGGGACTCACTCCTACGAGCAGTACTTC.

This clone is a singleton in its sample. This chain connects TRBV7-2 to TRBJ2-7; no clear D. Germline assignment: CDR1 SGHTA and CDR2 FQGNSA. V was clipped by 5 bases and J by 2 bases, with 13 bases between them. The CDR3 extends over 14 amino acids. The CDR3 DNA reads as TGTGCCAGCAGCCGAGTCGGGTCCCCCTACGAGCAGTACTTC. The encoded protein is CASSRVGSPYEQYF.

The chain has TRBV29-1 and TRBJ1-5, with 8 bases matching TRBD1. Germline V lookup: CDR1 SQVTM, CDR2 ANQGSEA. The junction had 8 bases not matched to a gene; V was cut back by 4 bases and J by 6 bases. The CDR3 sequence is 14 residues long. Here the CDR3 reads CSVALGQGLQPQHF. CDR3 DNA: TGCAGCGTTGCTTTAGGACAGGGCCTTCAGCCCCAGCATTTT. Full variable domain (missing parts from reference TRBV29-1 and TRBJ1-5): SAVISQKPSRDICQRGTSLTIQCQVDSQVTMMFWYRQQPGQSLTLIATANQGSEATYESGFVIDKFPISRPNLTFSTLTVSNMSPEDSSIYLCSVALGQGLQPQHFGDGTRLSIL.

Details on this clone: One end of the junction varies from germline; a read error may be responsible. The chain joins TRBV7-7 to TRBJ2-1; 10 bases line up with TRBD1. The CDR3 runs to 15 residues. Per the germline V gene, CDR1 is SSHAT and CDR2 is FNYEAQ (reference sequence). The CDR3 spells CASSPDRGIYNEQFF. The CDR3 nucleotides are TGTGCTAGCAGCCCGGACAGGGGGATATACAATGAGCAGTTCTTC.

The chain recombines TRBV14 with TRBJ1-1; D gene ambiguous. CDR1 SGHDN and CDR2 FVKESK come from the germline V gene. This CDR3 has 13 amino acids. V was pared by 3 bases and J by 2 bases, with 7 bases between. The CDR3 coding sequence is TGTGCCAGCAGCCAGGGCAGCAACACTGAAGCTTTCTTT. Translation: CASSQGSNTEAFF.